This T cell receptor beta chain was identified in a study of cytomegalovirus exposure and HLA in healthy donors. General study results and limits: A later analysis by the authors found several of the most significant clusters apparently linked to common viral pathogens.

Trimming took off 0 bases at V and 3 bases at J, with 12 bases between the two ends. Germline V lookup: CDR1 SGHRS, CDR2 YFSETQ. The CDR3 loop spans 15 amino acids. In this sample, this clone turned up once. As yet, its antigen is unknown. Primers for the PCR totalled 60 Vbeta and 13 Jbeta. TCRdb's copy holds only in-frame clones and misses some; the assay was immunoSEQ multiplex PCR. The table lists 150,000 to 200,000 clones, 70% to 80% of them singletons, with roughly 1.4% in the top ten. Sequencing was carried out using PBMCs. The chain joins TRBV5-1 to TRBJ1-1; no clear D. This TCR was sampled from a girl between 5 and 17 years old in good health and CMV-seropositive. CDR3: CASSLAALSDTEAFF. Written as DNA, the CDR3 is TGCGCCAGCAGCTTGGCCGCGTTGTCGGACACTGAAGCTTTCTTT.